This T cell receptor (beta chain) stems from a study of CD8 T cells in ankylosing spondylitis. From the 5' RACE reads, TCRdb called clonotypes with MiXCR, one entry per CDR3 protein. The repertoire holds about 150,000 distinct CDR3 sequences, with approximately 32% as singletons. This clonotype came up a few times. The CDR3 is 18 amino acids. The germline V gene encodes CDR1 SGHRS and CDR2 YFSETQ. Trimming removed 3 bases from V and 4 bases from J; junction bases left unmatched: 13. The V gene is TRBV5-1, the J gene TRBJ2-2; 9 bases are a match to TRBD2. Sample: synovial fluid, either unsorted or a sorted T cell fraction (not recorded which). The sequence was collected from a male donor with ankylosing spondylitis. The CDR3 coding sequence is TGCGCCAGCAGCTCCCGGAGTAGCGGGGGTGCAGGCACCGGGGAGCTGTTTTTT. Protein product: CASSSRSSGGAGTGELFF.